Below are 21 T cell receptor beta chains sequenced from a single sample in a study of blood T cell repertoires in COVID-19. The data were produced by immunoSEQ multiplex PCR, yet TCRdb's version contains in-frame clones alone and is incomplete. This table has over 55,000 clones, 80% to 90% appearing once. Sequences were obtained from peripheral blood. All receptors come from a middle-aged man with active COVID-19.

This chain links TRBV7-2 with TRBJ2-5, with D perhaps TRBD1 (6 bases). This CDR3 contains 14 residues. Germline-derived CDR1 and CDR2 are SGHTA and FQGNSA. V lost 5 bases, J lost 4 bases, and 14 bases lay in between. CDR3 in amino acids: CASSVGRGGETQYF. CDR3 DNA: TGTGCCAGCAGCGTAGGCAGGGGTGGAGAGACCCAGTACTTC.

The chain links TRBV7-9 to TRBJ2-3; 10 bases are a match to TRBD1. Per the germline V gene, CDR1 is SEHNR and CDR2 is FQNEAQ (reference sequence). There are 15 residues in the CDR3. The J segment lost 5 bases and the V segment lost 5 bases, leaving 7 bases of the junction unmatched. The CDR3 region is CASSIRDRGLDTQYF. The CDR3 DNA follows: TGTGCCAGCAGCATACGGGACAGGGGATTAGATACGCAGTATTTT. Based on the CDR3 plus reference TRBV7-9 and TRBJ2-3, the full variable domain is DTGVSQNPRHKITKRGQNVTFRCDPISEHNRLYWYRQTLGQGPEFLTYFQNEAQLEKSRLLSDRFSAERPKGSFSTLEIQRTEQGDSAMYLCASSIRDRGLDTQYFGPGTRLTVL.

A few counts support this clone. This chain links TRBV5-1 with TRBJ2-7; no clear D gene. Trimming took 2 bases from V and 2 from J, leaving 8 bases between them. CDR3 length equals 13 residues. The germline V gene encodes CDR1 SGHRS and CDR2 YFSETQ. The CDR3 coding sequence is TGCGCCAGCAGCTTAGGCGGAACCTACGAGCAGTACTTC. Its translation: CASSLGGTYEQYF.

The rearrangement joins TRBV3-1 (or the pseudogene TRBV3-2) to TRBJ1-1, with TRBD1 identical over 10 bases. The CDR3 totals 15 residues. With 4 bases clipped from V and 2 bases from J, the junction kept 4 bases outside the gene matches. From germline, CDR1 is LGHDT and CDR2 YNNKEL (reference sequence). CDR3 bases: TGTGCCAGCAGCCCCCGGGACAGGGGAAACACTGAAGCTTTCTTT. This codes for CASSPRDRGNTEAFF.

V and J are TRBV19 and TRBJ2-7, with 8 positions matching TRBD1. The CDR3 length is 14 residues. From germline, CDR1 is LNHDA and CDR2 SQIVND (reference sequence). J was trimmed by 4 bases and V by 5 bases; bases with no gene match: 7. The CDR3 bases are TGTGCCAGTAGTCTCGGACAGGGCGGGTACGAGCAGTACTTC. It encodes CASSLGQGGYEQYF.

V usage is TRBV18 and J usage is TRBJ2-7; TRBD1 is a possible D gene (6 bases). Trimming removed 2 bases from V and 6 bases from J, with 17 bases in between. The CDR3 has 15 residues. Germline V lookup: CDR1 KGHSH, CDR2 LQKENI. CDR3 in DNA: TGTGCCAGCTCACCAGTGGGACAAATTAGCTTCGAGCAGTACTTC. Protein product: CASSPVGQISFEQYF.

This chain joins TRBV4-3 and TRBJ1-4; D possibly corresponds to TRBD1 (6 bases). CDR3 size: 14 residues. V was clipped by 4 bases and J by 7 bases, with 13 bases between them. Germline V CDR1 and CDR2: LGHNA, YSLEER. The DNA of the CDR3 is TGCGCCAGCAGCCTGGGGGGGGCAAGTGAAAAACTGTTTTTT. Translation gives CASSLGGASEKLFF.

The chain employs TRBV6-5 and TRBJ2-7; 8 positions agree with TRBD2. Germline CDR1 reads MNHEY; CDR2 reads SVGAGI. This CDR3 spans 15 amino acids. V gave up 6 bases and J gave up 3 bases; unmatched junction bases: 10. This CDR3 reads CASSPISGSRYEQYF. CDR3 coding DNA: TGTGCCAGCAGCCCCATCAGCGGGAGCCGCTACGAGCAGTACTTC.

In this sample, this clone turned up a few times. The chain combines TRBV30 with TRBJ1-5, with unresolved D. The CDR3 spans 15 residues. V lost 2 bases, J lost 4 bases, and 15 bases lay in between. Germline CDR1 and CDR2: GTSNPN and SVGIG (reference sequence). The DNA of the CDR3 is TGTGCCTGGAGTACTCCTTCTCCCCCAAATCAGCCCCAGCATTTT. Protein: CAWSTPSPPNQPQHF.

V and J are TRBV7-9 and TRBJ1-2; possible D gene TRBD1, 6 bases. CDR3 length: 15 amino acids. V dropped 10 bases and J dropped 1 base, with 19 bases sitting between them. Germline CDR1 SEHNR, CDR2 FQNEAQ (reference sequence). The CDR3 is CATNTQGGDNYGYTF. CDR3 in DNA: TGTGCCACCAATACACAGGGTGGCGATAACTATGGCTACACCTTC.

V usage is TRBV9 and J usage is TRBJ2-7; 10 bases align to TRBD2. After removal of 0 bases from V and 7 bases from J, the junction contained 10 bases not matched to a gene. CDR1 is SGDLS and CDR2 is YYNGEE in the germline V gene. This CDR3 has 16 residues. CDR3 region: CASSVGPAGGPWEQYF. CDR3 bases: TGTGCCAGCAGCGTAGGACCAGCGGGAGGGCCCTGGGAGCAGTACTTC.

This clone was seen only a few times. V gene TRBV5-1 combines with J gene TRBJ2-7; TRBD2 agrees at 7 bases. Germline CDR1 is SGHRS and CDR2 is YFSETQ. With 4 bases clipped from V and 6 bases from J, the junction kept 13 bases outside the gene matches. This CDR3 has 15 amino acids. The CDR3 DNA sequence: TGCGCCAGCAGCCGCGGGGGAGAGGGAGGGCCCGAGCAGTACTTC. Its protein product is CASSRGGEGGPEQYF.

This sequence joins TRBV7-2 and TRBJ1-6, with a tentative D call TRBD1 (5 bases). The CDR3 is made up of 14 amino acids. Germline V gene sequence: CDR1 SGHTA, CDR2 FQGNSA. With 7 bases removed from V and 6 bases from J, the gap between germline ends came to 13 bases. The CDR3 DNA follows: TGTGCCAGCATCCCCGGGGGGGTTAATTCACCCCTCCACTTT. This translates into CASIPGGVNSPLHF. Filled out from reference TRBV7-2 and TRBJ1-6, the complete variable domain reads GAGVSQSPSNKVTEKGKDVELRCDPISGHTALYWYRQSLGQGLEFLIYFQGNSAPDKSGLPSDRFSAERTGGSVSTLTIQRTQQEDSAVYLCASIPGGVNSPLHFGNGTRLTVT.

This clone appeared once. The J gene is TRBJ1-1, the V gene TRBV7-9; the D is unclear. From germline, CDR1 is SEHNR and CDR2 FQNEAQ (reference sequence). The V end was cut by 1 base, the J end by 3 bases, with 9 bases between. The CDR3 is 14 residues long. The CDR3 DNA reads TGTGCCAGCAGCTTAGTAGGAGGAGACACTGAAGCTTTCTTT. As protein: CASSLVGGDTEAFF.

This chain joins TRBV6-1 and TRBJ2-5; tentative D call: TRBD1 (5 bases). Trimming stripped 3 bases from V and 1 base from J, with 15 bases between. Germline assignment: CDR1 MNHNS and CDR2 SASEGT. This CDR3 comprises 16 residues. CDR3 nucleotide sequence: TGTGCCAGCAGTGATTCGGGCAAGGGGATCCAAGAGACCCAGTACTTC. Translating it yields CASSDSGKGIQETQYF.

The chain joins TRBV7-6 to TRBJ2-5, with a tentative D call TRBD2 (7 bases). The CDR3 has 15 residues. Trimming removed 1 base from V and 5 bases from J, with 14 bases in between. Germline V CDR1 and CDR2: SGHVS, FNYEAQ. CDR3 in amino acids: CASSLEGGKGETQYF. The CDR3 DNA follows: TGTGCCAGCAGCTTAGAGGGGGGGAAAGGGGAGACCCAGTACTTC. Filled out from reference TRBV7-6 and TRBJ2-5, the complete variable domain reads GAGVSQSPRYKVTKRGQDVALRCDPISGHVSLYWYRQALGQGPEFLTYFNYEAQQDKSGLPNDRFSAERPEGSISTLTIQRTEQRDSAMYRCASSLEGGKGETQYFGPGTRLLVL.

V and J are TRBV3-1 (or the pseudogene TRBV3-2) and TRBJ2-3, with D possibly matching TRBD2 (6 bases). The V gene's germline CDR1 is LGHDT and CDR2 YNNKEL (reference sequence). This CDR3 spans 15 amino acids. V lost 0 bases to trimming and J lost 6 bases, with 13 bases between them. CDR3 sequence reads: CASSQDSTGADTQYF. CDR3 in DNA: TGTGCCAGCAGCCAAGATTCGACGGGAGCTGATACGCAGTATTTT.

This clone was counted a single time. DNA of the CDR3: TGTGCCAGCAGTGATGACAGGGCGGCCACCGGGGAGCTGTTTTTT. Amino acid sequence: CASSDDRAATGELFF. V usage is TRBV6-1 and J usage is TRBJ2-2, with 7 bases identical to TRBD1. The CDR3 spans 15 residues. The V and J ends lost 3 bases and 4 bases, in that order; junction bases with no gene match: 5. CDR1 and CDR2 (germline): MNHNS, SASEGT.

The chain carries TRBV20-1 and TRBJ2-5; 7 nucleotides agree with TRBD2. CDR1 DFQATT and CDR2 SNEGSKA come from the germline V gene (reference sequence). V shed 3 bases and J 4 bases; nucleotides not matched to a gene: 11. This CDR3 spans 15 amino acids. The DNA for the CDR3 is TGCAGTGCTAGTATGGCGGAGCGGGGAAGAGAGACCCAGTACTTC. This translates into CSASMAERGRETQYF.

The rearrangement links TRBV10-3 to TRBJ1-1; D not resolved. With 6 bases removed from V and 0 bases from J, the gap between germline ends came to 11 bases. The germline gives CDR1 ENHRY, CDR2 SYGVKD. CDR3 length equals 14 residues. The chain's CDR3 is CAISPTDLNTEAFF. The DNA for the CDR3 is TGTGCCATCAGCCCTACAGACCTGAACACTGAAGCTTTCTTT.

J is TRBJ2-2 and V is TRBV5-1; TRBD1 might be the D (6 bases). Germline CDR1 SGHRS, CDR2 YFSETQ. V was cut by 5 bases and J by 0 bases, with 14 bases left in between. The CDR3 contains 16 residues. The DNA of the CDR3 is TGCGCCAGCAGTTTCTCCGGGACACCGAACACCGGGGAGCTGTTTTTT. It is translated as CASSFSGTPNTGELFF.